This TCR beta chain was identified in a study of T-cell memory formation after mild COVID-19. Study background: The study found TCR clusters largely donor specific.

The authors produced TCR alpha and TCR beta cDNA libraries with sample barcodes and UMIs by 5'RACE using constant-segment primers. One entry per CDR3 protein results from TCRdb running MiXCR on the 5' RACE reads. This sample has about 130,000 distinct CDR3 sequences, with 15% to 20% found just once. Study observations and caveats: There were some responding clones in pre-infection memory, which suggested that cross-reactive memory had joined. Researchers report contracting CD4+ clones mostly in CM and EM, with CD8+ clones in EMRA.

As regards this clonotype: Its antigen is as yet unknown.

Germline CDR1 reads SEHNR; CDR2 reads FQNEAQ (reference sequence). The CDR3 length is 13 residues. The germline V and J ends were trimmed by 4 bases and 3 bases, with 9 bases remaining between them. The sequencing input was PBMCs or a T cell subset sorted from them (not recorded which). The genes are TRBV7-9 and TRBJ1-2; D gene unclear. The TCR was taken from a man aged 18 to 29 who had mild COVID-19 (a few samples of this study predate the infection). Cell type and time point are not known. In DNA, the CDR3 is TGTGCCAGCAGCTCCAGCGGAGACTATGGCTACACCTTC. Amino acids: CASSSSGDYGYTF.